This T cell receptor beta chain was found in a study of cytomegalovirus exposure and HLA in healthy donors. Whole-study findings and limits: It is likely that the observed cluster of highly shared sequence variants was a sequencing artifact. Analysis was performed later, and it showed HLA-associated TCR beta chains to be more clonally expanded than equally common others. Researchers catalogued about 160 TCR beta chains as cytomegalovirus-associated.

The junction had 3 bases not matched to a gene; V was cut back by 4 bases and J by 2 bases. Germline assignment: CDR1 MNHNY and CDR2 SVGAGI (reference sequence). This CDR3 is 16 amino acids long. This PCR relied on a set of 60 Vbeta primers and 13 Jbeta primers. Assay: immunoSEQ multiplex PCR; the TCRdb copy retains only in-frame clones and omits some. The sample lists about 130,000 clones, under 90% occurring once. Donors were nominally healthy when sampled, though unrecorded immune exposures were likely. With regard to this clone: Its antigen is undetermined.

The source is a man between 18 and 29 years old in good health and CMV-seronegative. Sequencing was performed on PBMCs. This chain connects TRBV6-6 to TRBJ1-6; 9 positions match TRBD1. The CDR3 reads CASSSGQGTYNSPLHF. The CDR3 coding sequence is TGTGCCAGCAGTTCGGGACAGGGAACCTATAATTCACCCCTCCACTTT.